These T cell receptor beta chains were read from a single sample in a study of Graves' ophthalmopathy and Graves' hyperthyroidism. MiXCR was run by TCRdb on the multiplex PCR reads, yielding one entry per CDR3 protein. The sample shows around 1,000,000 distinct CDR3 sequences, about two fifths of them seen only once. What was sequenced was peripheral blood or thyroid tissue (not recorded which). All receptors derive from an adult man with Graves' hyperthyroidism. CDR3s leave out the opening cysteine and the closing phenylalanine or tryptophan.

v_call	j_call	cdr3_aa
TRBV6-1	TRBJ1-3	ASSPRGREPGNTIY
TRBV29-1	TRBJ2-7	SVGGRANEQY
TRBV29-1	TRBJ2-6	SVERQGANVLT
TRBV6-2/TRBV6-3	TRBJ1-1	ASSQTGRNTEAF
TRBV29-1	TRBJ2-2	SVEDRKLTGELF
TRBV29-1	TRBJ2-2	SVQSWTGELF
TRBV7-9	TRBJ2-2	ASSPPDGREGELF
TRBV19	TRBJ2-5	ASSMVLGVIGETQY
TRBV12-3/TRBV12-4	TRBJ2-7	ASRLSGRLDEQY
TRBV12-3/TRBV12-4	TRBJ1-2	ASSLSGTPYGYT
TRBV10-3	TRBJ1-2	AISDNGIRRYT
TRBV2	TRBJ1-4	ASSARTGPNEKLF
TRBV7-2	TRBJ2-2	ASSKGLHNTGELF
TRBV4-1	TRBJ2-7	ASSQVRDSLSYEQY
TRBV2	TRBJ2-5	ASNHHGTSLETQY
TRBV10-3	TRBJ2-7	ASKQTGPGYEQY
TRBV7-2	TRBJ1-2	ASSLAVSGVGDGYT
TRBV10-3	TRBJ2-2	AIGRQGESGTGELF
TRBV12-3/TRBV12-4	TRBJ1-4	ASSTAGTGFQKLF
TRBV7-8	TRBJ2-7	ASSKGRTPYEQY
TRBV28	TRBJ2-7	ASSLVGQGRSEQY
TRBV10-2	TRBJ1-5	ASSEWGAQPQH
TRBV20-1	TRBJ1-1	SARPQGRKNTEAF
TRBV4-3	TRBJ1-1	ASSHPGQGRGTEAF
TRBV7-2	TRBJ2-5	ASSAGLAVSGETQY
TRBV10-3	TRBJ2-7	ASLGTGGGSYEQY
TRBV9	TRBJ1-2	ASSVAGTGGYT
TRBV7-2	TRBJ2-7	ASSTFESYEQY
TRBV30	TRBJ2-7	AWTGGTPYEQY
TRBV29-1	TRBJ1-1	SVEDGGWGTEAF
TRBV20-1	TRBJ1-5	SVRRDGTGPQH
TRBV29-1	TRBJ2-5	SVVAVAVFRGETQY
TRBV20-1	TRBJ1-4	SATPPSGNEKLF
TRBV11-1	TRBJ2-7	ASSRTSGSIHEQY
TRBV7-9	TRBJ2-5	ASSSQGRQGETQY
TRBV7-8	TRBJ1-4	ASSPGGRVEKLF
TRBV19	TRBJ2-5	ASSIGGLDETQY
TRBV7-2	TRBJ1-5	ASSLQGGFNQPQH
TRBV24-1	TRBJ2-5	ATSDPLAGGLETQY
TRBV5-1	TRBJ1-1	ASRDISTEAF
TRBV10-3	TRBJ2-2	AITRPDLTGELF
TRBV20-1	TRBJ2-7	SARAAAISYEQY
TRBV14	TRBJ1-6	ASSRLDTYNSPLH
TRBV2	TRBJ2-7	ASSDRPTPSEQY
TRBV15	TRBJ2-7	ATSRGTDPYEQY
TRBV25-1	TRBJ1-2	ASSEGLYGYT
TRBV7-3	TRBJ1-5	ASSSTATDQPQH
TRBV7-8	TRBJ2-5	ASSLRGRRETQY
TRBV5-1	TRBJ1-1	ASSFAKGQGWTEAF
TRBV7-2	TRBJ1-2	ASSLEAAGGYGYT
TRBV29-1	TRBJ1-5	SVVQGESSQPQH
TRBV7-9	TRBJ2-7	ASSLWAANYEQY
TRBV29-1	TRBJ2-5	SATRTGGGETQY
TRBV9	TRBJ2-3	ASSGRDGSTDTQY